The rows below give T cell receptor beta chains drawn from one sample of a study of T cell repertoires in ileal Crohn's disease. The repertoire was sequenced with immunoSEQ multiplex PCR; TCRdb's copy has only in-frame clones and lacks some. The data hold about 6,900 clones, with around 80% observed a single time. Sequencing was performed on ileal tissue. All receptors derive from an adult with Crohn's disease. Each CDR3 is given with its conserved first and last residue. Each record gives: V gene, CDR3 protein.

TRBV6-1,CASSEKRLPYEQYF
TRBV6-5,CASSYSFSGEVEYF
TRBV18,CASSPQGDATQYF
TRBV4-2,CASSQEGDTSGYEQYF
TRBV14,CASSQGGFRDIEQYF
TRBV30,CAWGPQRDSNEQFF
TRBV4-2,CASSQESDFGAYEQYF
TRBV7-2,CASSLAGTGYGYTF
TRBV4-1,CASSQEMTSGRLNEQYF
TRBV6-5,CASSFAGENSYEQYF
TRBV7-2,CASSLEGLARQYF
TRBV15,CATSARTGPGNTIYF
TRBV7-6,CASSPPGTNYGYTF
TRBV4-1,CASSQRTSGSTYGQYF
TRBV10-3,CAISPGTPYEQYF
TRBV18,CASSPLSAGQVNEQYF
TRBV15,CATGRRENLFYEQYF
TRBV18,CASSPQTGTPDGYTF
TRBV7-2,CASSLEASPYNEQFF
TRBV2,CASSTHRQNQPQHF
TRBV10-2,CASSDWPNGNEQFF
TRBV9,CASSVPQGLAGAGEQFF
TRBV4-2,CASSQETERGETQYF
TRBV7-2,CASSTRYESGYGYTF
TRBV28,CASSLTSVGVGEQYF
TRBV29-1,CSVEIGTSGSNEQYF
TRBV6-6,CASRPGGTEAFF
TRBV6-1,CASSGPGHRANYEQYF
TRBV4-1,CASSLGTSGNVNEQFF